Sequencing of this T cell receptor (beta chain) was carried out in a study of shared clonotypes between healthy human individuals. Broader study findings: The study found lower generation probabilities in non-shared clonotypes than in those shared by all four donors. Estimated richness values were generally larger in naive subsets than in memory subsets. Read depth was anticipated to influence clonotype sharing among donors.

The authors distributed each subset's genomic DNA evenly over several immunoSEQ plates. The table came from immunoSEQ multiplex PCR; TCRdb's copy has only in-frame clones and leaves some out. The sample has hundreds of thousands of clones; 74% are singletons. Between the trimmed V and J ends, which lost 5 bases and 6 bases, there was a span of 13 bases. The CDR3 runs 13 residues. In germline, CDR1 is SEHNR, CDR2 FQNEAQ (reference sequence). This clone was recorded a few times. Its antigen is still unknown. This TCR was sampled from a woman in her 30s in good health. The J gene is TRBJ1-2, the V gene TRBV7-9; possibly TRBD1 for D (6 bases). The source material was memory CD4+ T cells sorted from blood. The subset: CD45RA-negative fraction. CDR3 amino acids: CASSPLRGDGYTF. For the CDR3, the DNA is TGTGCCAGCAGCCCCCTGAGGGGGGATGGCTACACCTTC.